The rows below give T cell receptor beta chains drawn from one sample of a study of blood T cell repertoires in COVID-19. Data came from immunoSEQ multiplex PCR; TCRdb stores just in-frame clones and leaves some out. The table lists roughly 100,000 clones, around 84% of them singletons. Sequences were obtained from peripheral blood. The receptors derive from a human donor in a cohort sampled during active COVID-19. The CDR3 runs from the conserved cysteine through the conserved F or W. A D gene is named only where the DNA matches it firmly. Size tells how often a clone was seen (once, few, many) or the class of an expanded clone, and some rows leave it out.

D	V	J	size	DNA	CDR3
TRBD1	TRBV3-1/TRBV3-2	TRBJ1-2	-	TGTGCCAGCAGCCAAGATCTAGGAGGGGGCGACTATGGCTACACCTTC	CASSQDLGGGDYGYTF
TRBD1	TRBV19	TRBJ1-4	-	TGTGCCAGTAGTAAGACAGGGGGCTACGAAAAACTGTTTTTT	CASSKTGGYEKLFF
-	TRBV6-5	TRBJ1-1	-	TGTGCCAGCAGCCCAACCGGGAGGAACACTGAAGCTTTCTTT	CASSPTGRNTEAFF
TRBD2	TRBV5-6	TRBJ2-1	-	TGTGCCAGCAGCAAGGGACTAGCGGGGGGTCATTCCTACAATGAGCAGTTCTTC	CASSKGLAGGHSYNEQFF
TRBD1	TRBV6-5	TRBJ2-2	-	TGTGCCAGCAGTTCTCAGGGGGCGTTGACCGGGGAGCTGTTTTTT	CASSSQGALTGELFF
-	TRBV10-3	TRBJ2-2	once	TGTGCCATCAGCACACTAACACTTACGGGGTCCACCGGGGAGCTGTTTTTT	CAISTLTLTGSTGELFF
-	TRBV18	TRBJ2-7	few	TGTGCCAGCTCAAAGACAGCGTTCTACGAGCAGTACTTC	CASSKTAFYEQYF
TRBD1	TRBV5-1	TRBJ2-1	few	TGCGCCAGCAGCTTGGCCCGAATATTAGACAGGGAAAGTTCCTACAATGAGCAGTTCTTC	CASSLARILDRESSYNEQFF
-	TRBV5-1	TRBJ1-4	few	TGCGCCAGCAGCCCTGGGGAGGGGCTCATGAATGAAAAACTGTTTTTT	CASSPGEGLMNEKLFF
-	TRBV19	TRBJ1-2	-	TGTGCCAGTAGTTCAACAACCCGGCGAGGGGGAAACTATGGCTACACCTTC	CASSSTTRRGGNYGYTF
-	TRBV11-3	TRBJ1-1	-	TGTGCCAGCAGCTTCGACAGGTGGAGCACTGAAGCTTTCTTT	CASSFDRWSTEAFF